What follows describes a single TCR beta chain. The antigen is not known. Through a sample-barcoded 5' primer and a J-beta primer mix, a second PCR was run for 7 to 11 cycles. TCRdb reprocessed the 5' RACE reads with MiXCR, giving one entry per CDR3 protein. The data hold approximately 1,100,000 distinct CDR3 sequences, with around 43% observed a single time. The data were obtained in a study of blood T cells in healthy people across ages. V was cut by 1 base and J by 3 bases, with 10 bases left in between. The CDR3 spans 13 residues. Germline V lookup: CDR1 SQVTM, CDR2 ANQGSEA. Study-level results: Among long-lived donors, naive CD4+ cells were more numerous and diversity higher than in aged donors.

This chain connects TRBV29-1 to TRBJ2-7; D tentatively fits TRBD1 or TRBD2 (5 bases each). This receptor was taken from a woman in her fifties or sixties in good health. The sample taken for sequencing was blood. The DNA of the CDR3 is TGCAGCGTTGAAGCTCGGGACGGCTACGAGCAGTACTTC. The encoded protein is CSVEARDGYEQYF.